The 9 T cell receptor beta chains listed next were all sequenced from one sample in a study of shared clonotypes between healthy human individuals. Clones were sequenced by immunoSEQ multiplex PCR, and TCRdb holds only the in-frame ones, with some missing. Here the sample spans around 200,000 clones, around 63% being singletons. The sample consisted of memory CD4+ T cells sorted from blood. Sample subset: CD45RA-negative fraction. Receptors were obtained from a young man in good health.

The gene calls are TRBV19 and TRBJ1-5; a weak D match, TRBD1 (5 bases). Germline assignment: CDR1 LNHDA and CDR2 SQIVND (reference sequence). CDR3 length: 15 residues. V was cut by 3 bases and J by 3 bases, with 12 bases left in between. CDR3 in DNA: TGTGCCAGTAGTATCCCCGGGACGGACAATCAGCCCCAGCATTTT. Translated: CASSIPGTDNQPQHF.

V gene TRBV2 combines with J gene TRBJ2-1; tentative D call: TRBD1 (6 bases). CDR3 length equals 13 residues. Per germline, CDR1 SNHLY and CDR2 FYNNEI. V dropped 8 bases and J dropped 3 bases, with 11 bases sitting between them. The CDR3 reads CASVQGGYNEQFF. The CDR3 DNA sequence: TGTGCCAGCGTACAGGGCGGCTACAATGAGCAGTTCTTC.

The gene calls are TRBV4-1 and TRBJ2-1, with D possibly TRBD2 on 7 matching bases. CDR3 length: 17 residues. V was trimmed by 0 bases and J by 0 bases, leaving 12 bases between them. Germline V CDR1 and CDR2: MGHRA, YSYEKL. This chain's CDR3 is CASSQDRGGHSYNEQFF. The DNA for the CDR3 is TGCGCCAGCAGCCAAGATAGGGGGGGCCACTCCTACAATGAGCAGTTCTTC.

This sequence joins TRBV6-5 and TRBJ1-5; TRBD1 agrees at 9 bases. The junction had 6 bases not matched to a gene; V was cut back by 6 bases and J by 6 bases. This CDR3 region has 14 residues. Germline V CDR1 and CDR2: MNHEY, SVGAGI. The CDR3 loop reads CASRGGQGIQPQHF. The CDR3 coding sequence is TGTGCCAGCAGGGGCGGACAGGGGATTCAGCCCCAGCATTTT.

The chain carries TRBV6-4 and TRBJ2-7; TRBD1 agrees at 10 bases. Looked up from germline, CDR1 is MRHNA and CDR2 is SNTAGT. Trimming cost V 4 bases and J 4 bases; bases outside gene matches: 7. The CDR3 consists of 15 residues. CDR3 residues: CASSGGQGIRYEQYF. For the CDR3, the DNA is TGTGCCAGCAGTGGGGGACAGGGGATTCGTTACGAGCAGTACTTC.

The V call is TRBV11-2, the J call TRBJ2-5; D call uncertain. Germline V CDR1 and CDR2: SGHAT, FQNNGV. The CDR3 extends over 12 amino acids. V was clipped by 3 bases and J by 4 bases, with 6 bases between them. CDR3 sequence reads: CASSFNLETQYF. DNA of the CDR3: TGTGCCAGCAGCTTTAACCTAGAGACCCAGTACTTC.

This clone has only one observation. V gene TRBV13 combines with J gene TRBJ2-1; 9 bases are shared with TRBD2. The CDR3 totals 12 residues. V was clipped by 4 bases and J by 15 bases; unmatched bases: 7. Germline V gives CDR1 PRHDT, CDR2 FYEKMQ (reference sequence). This CDR3 is CASSSTTSGLFF. The DNA of the CDR3 is TGTGCCAGCAGCTCCACGACTAGCGGCTTGTTCTTC.

The gene calls are TRBV7-2 and TRBJ1-3, with D unresolved. Germline V CDR1 and CDR2: SGHTA, FQGNSA. V lost 3 bases and J 0 bases, leaving 12 bases between the germline ends. This CDR3 comprises 16 residues. CDR3 residues: CASSLGGPLSGNTIYF. In DNA, the CDR3 is TGTGCCAGCAGCTTGGGTGGGCCACTCTCTGGAAACACCATATATTTT.

This clone was counted between two and nine times. The rearrangement uses TRBV18 and TRBJ1-1; no reliable D call. Trimming shortened V by 1 base and J by 2 bases, and 5 bases separated the two germline ends. The CDR3 is 13 residues long. The germline CDR1 and CDR2 sequences are KGHSH and LQKENI. CDR3 in DNA: TGTGCCAGCTCACCACAGATAAACACTGAAGCTTTCTTT. Its translation is CASSPQINTEAFF.